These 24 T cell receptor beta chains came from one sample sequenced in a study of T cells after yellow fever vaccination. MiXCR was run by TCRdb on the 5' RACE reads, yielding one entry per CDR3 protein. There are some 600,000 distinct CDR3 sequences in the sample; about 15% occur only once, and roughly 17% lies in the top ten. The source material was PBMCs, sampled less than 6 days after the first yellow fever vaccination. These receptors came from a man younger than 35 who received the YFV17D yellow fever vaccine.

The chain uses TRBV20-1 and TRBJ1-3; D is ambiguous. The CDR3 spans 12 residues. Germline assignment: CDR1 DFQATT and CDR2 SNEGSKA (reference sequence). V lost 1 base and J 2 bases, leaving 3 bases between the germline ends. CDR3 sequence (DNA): TGCAGTGCTAGAGTGCCTGGAAACACCATATATTTT. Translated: CSARVPGNTIYF.

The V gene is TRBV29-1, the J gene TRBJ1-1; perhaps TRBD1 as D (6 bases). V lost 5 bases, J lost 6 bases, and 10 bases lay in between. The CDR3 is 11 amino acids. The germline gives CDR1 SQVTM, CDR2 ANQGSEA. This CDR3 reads CSVPQGPEAFF. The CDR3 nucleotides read TGCAGCGTTCCCCAGGGGCCTGAAGCTTTCTTT.

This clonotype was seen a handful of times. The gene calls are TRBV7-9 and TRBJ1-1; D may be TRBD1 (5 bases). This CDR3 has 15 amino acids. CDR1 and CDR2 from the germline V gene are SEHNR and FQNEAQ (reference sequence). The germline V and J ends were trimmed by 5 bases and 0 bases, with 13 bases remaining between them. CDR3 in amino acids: CASSARGRMNTEAFF. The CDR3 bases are TGTGCCAGCAGCGCCCGGGGACGGATGAACACTGAAGCTTTCTTT.

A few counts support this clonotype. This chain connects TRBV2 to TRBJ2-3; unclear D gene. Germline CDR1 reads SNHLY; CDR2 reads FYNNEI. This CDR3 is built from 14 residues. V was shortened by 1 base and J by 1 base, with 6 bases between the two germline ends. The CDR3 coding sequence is TGTGCCAGCAGTGAAGAGGCTGGCACAGATACGCAGTATTTT. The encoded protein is CASSEEAGTDTQYF.

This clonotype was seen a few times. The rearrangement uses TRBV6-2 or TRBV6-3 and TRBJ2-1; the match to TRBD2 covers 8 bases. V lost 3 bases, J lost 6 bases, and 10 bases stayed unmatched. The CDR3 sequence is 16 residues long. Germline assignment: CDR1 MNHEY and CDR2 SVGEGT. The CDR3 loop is CASSYASGLASNEQFF. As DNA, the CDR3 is TGTGCCAGCAGTTATGCCTCCGGACTAGCAAGCAATGAGCAGTTCTTC.

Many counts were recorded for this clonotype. Here the CDR3 reads CSARDRASGGADTQYF. CDR3 DNA: TGCAGTGCTAGAGATCGGGCTAGCGGGGGGGCAGATACGCAGTATTTT. The chain is built from TRBV20-1 and TRBJ2-3; the match to TRBD2 covers 12 bases. Per germline, CDR1 DFQATT and CDR2 SNEGSKA (reference sequence). CDR3 size: 16 residues. J lost 4 bases, V lost 0 bases, and 5 bases had no gene match.

The CDR3 here is CSSGGRSARETQYF. CDR3 coding DNA: TGCAGCTCTGGGGGGAGATCCGCCAGGGAGACCCAGTACTTC. This sequence joins TRBV29-1 and TRBJ2-5, with D tentatively TRBD2 (6 bases). The CDR3 runs to 14 residues. Germline V gene data show CDR1 as SQVTM and CDR2 as ANQGSEA. With 8 bases removed from V and 5 bases from J, the gap between germline ends came to 21 bases.

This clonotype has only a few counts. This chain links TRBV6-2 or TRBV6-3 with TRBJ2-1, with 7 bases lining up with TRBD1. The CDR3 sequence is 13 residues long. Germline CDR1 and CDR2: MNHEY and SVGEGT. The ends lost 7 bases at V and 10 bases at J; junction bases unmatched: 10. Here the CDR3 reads CASTETGRGEQFF. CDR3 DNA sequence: TGTGCCAGCACAGAGACAGGGAGAGGCGAGCAGTTCTTC.

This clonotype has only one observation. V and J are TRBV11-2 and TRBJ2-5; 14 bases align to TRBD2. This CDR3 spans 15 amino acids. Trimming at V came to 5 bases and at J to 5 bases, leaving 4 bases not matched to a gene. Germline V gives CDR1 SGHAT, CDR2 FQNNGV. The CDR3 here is CASSKTSGGAETQYF. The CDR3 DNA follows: TGTGCCAGCAGCAAGACTAGCGGGGGGGCGGAGACCCAGTACTTC.

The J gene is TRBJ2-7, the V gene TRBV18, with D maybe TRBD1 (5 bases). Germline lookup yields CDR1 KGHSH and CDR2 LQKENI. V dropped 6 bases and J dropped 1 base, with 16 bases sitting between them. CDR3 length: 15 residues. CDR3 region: CASSQGVLNSYEQYF. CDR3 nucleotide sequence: TGTGCCAGCTCCCAAGGGGTCCTAAATTCCTACGAGCAGTACTTC. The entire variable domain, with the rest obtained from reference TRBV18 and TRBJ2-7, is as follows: NAGVMQNPRHLVRRRGQEARLRCSPMKGHSHVYWYRQLPEEGLKFMVYLQKENIIDESGMPKERFSAEFPKEGPSILRIQQVVRGDSAAYFCASSQGVLNSYEQYFGPGTRLTVT.

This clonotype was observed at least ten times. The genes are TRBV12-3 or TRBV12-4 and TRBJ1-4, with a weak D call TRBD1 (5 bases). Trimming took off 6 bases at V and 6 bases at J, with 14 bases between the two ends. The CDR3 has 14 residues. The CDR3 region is CASSGGSSDEKLFF. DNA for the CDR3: TGTGCCAGCAGCGGGGGGAGCAGTGATGAAAAACTGTTTTTT.

The CDR3 spells CASSFKEAGELFF. CDR3 in DNA: TGTGCCAGCAGCTTCAAGGAGGCCGGGGAGCTGTTTTTT. The V gene is TRBV7-6, the J gene TRBJ2-2; a possible D gene is TRBD2 (5 bases). The length of the CDR3 is 13 residues. Germline V gene lookup returns CDR1 SGHVS and CDR2 FNYEAQ. The V end lost 3 bases, the J end lost 6 bases, and 8 bases lay between the germline ends.

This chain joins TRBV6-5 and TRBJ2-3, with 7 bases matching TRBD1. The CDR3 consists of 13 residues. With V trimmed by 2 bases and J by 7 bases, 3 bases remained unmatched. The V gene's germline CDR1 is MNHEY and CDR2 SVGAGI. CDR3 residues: CASSYGTAYTQYF. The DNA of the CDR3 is TGTGCCAGCAGTTACGGGACAGCTTATACGCAGTATTTT.

The CDR3 reads CASGRGQVWDYGYTF. CDR3 nucleotides: TGTGCCAGCGGGCGAGGGCAGGTGTGGGACTATGGCTACACCTTC. This chain joins TRBV7-2 and TRBJ1-2, with D uncertain. The CDR3 has 15 residues. CDR1 is SGHTA and CDR2 is FQGNSA in the germline V gene. V lost 8 bases and J 3 bases, leaving 19 bases between the germline ends.

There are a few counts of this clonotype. The CDR3 loop is CASSQWMGTLQNQETQYF. In DNA form, the CDR3 reads TGTGCCAGCAGCCAATGGATGGGTACCTTACAGAACCAAGAGACCCAGTACTTC. The rearrangement uses TRBV3-1 and TRBJ2-5; D remains unclear. The CDR3 is 18 residues long. V shed 2 bases and J shed 0 bases, with 19 bases lying between them. Per germline, CDR1 LGHDT and CDR2 YNNKEL (reference sequence).

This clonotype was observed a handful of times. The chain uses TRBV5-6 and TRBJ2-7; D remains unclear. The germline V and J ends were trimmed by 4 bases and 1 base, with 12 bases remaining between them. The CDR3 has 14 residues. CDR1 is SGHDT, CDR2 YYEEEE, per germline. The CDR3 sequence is CASSPASISYEQYF. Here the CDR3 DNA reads TGTGCCAGCAGCCCCGCGTCGATTTCCTACGAGCAGTACTTC. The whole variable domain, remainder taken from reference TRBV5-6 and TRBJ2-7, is DAGVTQSPTHLIKTRGQQVTLRCSPKSGHDTVSWYQQALGQGPQFIFQYYEEEERQRGNFPDRFSGHQFPNYSSELNVNALLLGDSALYLCASSPASISYEQYFGPGTRLTVT.

This chain's CDR3 is CASQWTGGQGIKTQYF. The CDR3 bases are TGTGCCAGCCAGTGGACGGGGGGACAGGGGATAAAGACCCAGTACTTC. The chain couples TRBV19 to TRBJ2-5, with TRBD1 matching over 10 bases. This CDR3 has 16 residues. V trimming: 9 bases; J trimming: 6 bases; junction bases outside the gene matches: 16. From germline, CDR1 is LNHDA and CDR2 SQIVND (reference sequence).

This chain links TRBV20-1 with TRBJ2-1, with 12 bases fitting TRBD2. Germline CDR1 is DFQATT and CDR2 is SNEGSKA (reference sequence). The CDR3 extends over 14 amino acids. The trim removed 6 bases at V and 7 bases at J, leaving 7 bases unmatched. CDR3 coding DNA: TGCAGTGCGACTAGCGGGGGTATTTGGAATGAGCAGTTCTTC. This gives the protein CSATSGGIWNEQFF.

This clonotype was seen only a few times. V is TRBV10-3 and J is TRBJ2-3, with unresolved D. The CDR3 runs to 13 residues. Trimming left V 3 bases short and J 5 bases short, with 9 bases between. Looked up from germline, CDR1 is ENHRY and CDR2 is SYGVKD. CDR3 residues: CAISDILGDTQYF. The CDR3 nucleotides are TGTGCCATCAGTGATATACTCGGAGATACGCAGTATTTT.

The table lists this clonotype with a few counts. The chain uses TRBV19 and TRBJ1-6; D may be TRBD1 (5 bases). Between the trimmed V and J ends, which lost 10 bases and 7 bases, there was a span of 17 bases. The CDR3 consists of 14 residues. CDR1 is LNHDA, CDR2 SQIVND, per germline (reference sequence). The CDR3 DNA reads TGTGCCACCGCAATGGGACGGGTGAATTCACCCCTCCACTTT. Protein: CATAMGRVNSPLHF. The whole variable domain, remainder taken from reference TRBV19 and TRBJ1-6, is DGGITQSPKYLFRKEGQNVTLSCEQNLNHDAMYWYRQDPGQGLRLIYYSQIVNDFQKGDIAEGYSVSREKKESFPLTVTSAQKNPTAFYLCATAMGRVNSPLHFGNGTRLTVT.

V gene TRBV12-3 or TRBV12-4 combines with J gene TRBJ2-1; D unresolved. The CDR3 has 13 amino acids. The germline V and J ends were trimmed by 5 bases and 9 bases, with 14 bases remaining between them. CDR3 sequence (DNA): TGTGCCAGCAGTCTTCTTGGCCCGGGTGAGCAGTTCTTC. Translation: CASSLLGPGEQFF.

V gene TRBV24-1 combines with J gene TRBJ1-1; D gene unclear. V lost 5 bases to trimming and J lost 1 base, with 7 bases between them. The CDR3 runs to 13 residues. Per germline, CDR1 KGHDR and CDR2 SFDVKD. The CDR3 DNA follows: TGTGCCACCAGTGGATCAGGGAACACTGAAGCTTTCTTT. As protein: CATSGSGNTEAFF.

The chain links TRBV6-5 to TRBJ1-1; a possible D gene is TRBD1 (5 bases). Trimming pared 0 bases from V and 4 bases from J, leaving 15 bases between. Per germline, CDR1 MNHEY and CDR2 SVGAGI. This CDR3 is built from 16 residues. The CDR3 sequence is CASSYSIGQGGTEAFF. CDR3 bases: TGTGCCAGCAGTTACTCGATCGGGCAGGGAGGCACTGAAGCTTTCTTT.

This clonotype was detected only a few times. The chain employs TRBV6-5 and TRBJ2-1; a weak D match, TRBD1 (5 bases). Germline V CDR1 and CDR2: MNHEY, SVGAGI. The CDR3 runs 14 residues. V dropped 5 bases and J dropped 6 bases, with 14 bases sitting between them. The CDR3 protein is CASSIDSFGNEQFF. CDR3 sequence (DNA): TGTGCCAGCAGTATCGACAGTTTCGGCAATGAGCAGTTCTTC.